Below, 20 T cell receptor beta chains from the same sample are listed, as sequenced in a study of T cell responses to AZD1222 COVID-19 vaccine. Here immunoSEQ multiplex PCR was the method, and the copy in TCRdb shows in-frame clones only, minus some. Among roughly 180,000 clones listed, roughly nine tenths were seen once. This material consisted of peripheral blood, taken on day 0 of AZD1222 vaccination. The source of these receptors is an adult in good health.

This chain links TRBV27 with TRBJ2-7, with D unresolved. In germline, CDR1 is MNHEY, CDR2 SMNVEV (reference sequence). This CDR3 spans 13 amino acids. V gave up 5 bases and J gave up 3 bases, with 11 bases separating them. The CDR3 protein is CASSADVGYEQYF. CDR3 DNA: TGTGCCAGCAGTGCGGACGTCGGCTACGAGCAGTACTTC.

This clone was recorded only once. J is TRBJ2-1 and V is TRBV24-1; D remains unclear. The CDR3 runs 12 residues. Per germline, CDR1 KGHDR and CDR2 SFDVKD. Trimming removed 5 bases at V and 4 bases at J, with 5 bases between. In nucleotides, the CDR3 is TGTGCCACCAGTGGAAATTACAATGAGCAGTTCTTC. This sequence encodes CATSGNYNEQFF.

This CDR3 is CASSPRGREINGYTF. The DNA of the CDR3 is TGTGCCAGCAGCCCTAGGGGGCGCGAGATCAATGGCTACACCTTC. The chain has TRBV3-1 (or the pseudogene TRBV3-2) and TRBJ1-2; 7 positions agree with TRBD1. The CDR3 loop spans 15 amino acids. The junction had 11 bases not matched to a gene; V was cut back by 4 bases and J by 6 bases. CDR1 LGHDT and CDR2 YNNKEL come from the germline V gene (reference sequence).

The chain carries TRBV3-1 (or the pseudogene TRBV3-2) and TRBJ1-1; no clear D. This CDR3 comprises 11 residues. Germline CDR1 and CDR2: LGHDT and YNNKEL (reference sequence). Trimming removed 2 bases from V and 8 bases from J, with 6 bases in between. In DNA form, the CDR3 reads TGTGCCAGCAGCCAACAAGCGGAAGCTTTCTTT. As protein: CASSQQAEAFF.

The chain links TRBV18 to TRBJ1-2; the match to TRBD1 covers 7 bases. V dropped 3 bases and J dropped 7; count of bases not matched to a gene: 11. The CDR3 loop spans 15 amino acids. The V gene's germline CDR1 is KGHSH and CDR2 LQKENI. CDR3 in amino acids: CASSPDREEGFGYTF. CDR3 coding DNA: TGTGCCAGCTCACCCGACAGGGAGGAGGGCTTTGGCTACACCTTC.

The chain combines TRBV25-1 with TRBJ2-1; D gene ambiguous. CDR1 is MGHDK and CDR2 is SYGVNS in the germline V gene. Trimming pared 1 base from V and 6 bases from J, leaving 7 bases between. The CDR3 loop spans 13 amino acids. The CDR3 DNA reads TGTGCCAGCAGTGAATGGAGTAGCAATGAGCAGTTCTTC. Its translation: CASSEWSSNEQFF.

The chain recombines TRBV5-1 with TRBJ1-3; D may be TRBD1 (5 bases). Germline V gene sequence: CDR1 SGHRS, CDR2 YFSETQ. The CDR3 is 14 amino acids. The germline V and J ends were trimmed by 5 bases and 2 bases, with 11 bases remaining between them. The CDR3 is CASSMAGPGNTIYF. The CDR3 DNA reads TGCGCCAGCAGTATGGCAGGGCCTGGAAACACCATATATTTT.

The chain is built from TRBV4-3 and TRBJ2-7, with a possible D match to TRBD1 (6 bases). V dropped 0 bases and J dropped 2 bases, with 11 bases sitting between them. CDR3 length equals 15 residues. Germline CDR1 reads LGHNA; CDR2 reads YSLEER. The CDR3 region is CASSQDQGTTYEQYF. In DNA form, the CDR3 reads TGCGCCAGCAGCCAAGATCAAGGGACAACCTACGAGCAGTACTTC.

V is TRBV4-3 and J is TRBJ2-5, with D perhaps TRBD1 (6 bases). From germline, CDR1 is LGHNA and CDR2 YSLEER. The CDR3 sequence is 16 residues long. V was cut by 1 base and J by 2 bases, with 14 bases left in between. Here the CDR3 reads CASSQGTGPTQETQYF. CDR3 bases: TGCGCCAGCAGCCAAGGTACAGGGCCTACACAAGAGACCCAGTACTTC.

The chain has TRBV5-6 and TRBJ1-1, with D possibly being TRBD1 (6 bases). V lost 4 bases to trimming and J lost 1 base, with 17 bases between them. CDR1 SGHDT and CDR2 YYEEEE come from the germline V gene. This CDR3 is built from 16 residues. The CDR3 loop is CASSRSPQGENTEAFF. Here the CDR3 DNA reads TGTGCCAGCAGCCGGTCCCCACAGGGCGAGAACACTGAAGCTTTCTTT.

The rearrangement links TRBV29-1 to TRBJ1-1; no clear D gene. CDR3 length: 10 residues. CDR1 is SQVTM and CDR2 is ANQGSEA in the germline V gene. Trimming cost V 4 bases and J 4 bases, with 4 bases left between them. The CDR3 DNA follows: TGCAGCGTTGCATCCACTGAAGCTTTCTTT. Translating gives CSVASTEAFF.

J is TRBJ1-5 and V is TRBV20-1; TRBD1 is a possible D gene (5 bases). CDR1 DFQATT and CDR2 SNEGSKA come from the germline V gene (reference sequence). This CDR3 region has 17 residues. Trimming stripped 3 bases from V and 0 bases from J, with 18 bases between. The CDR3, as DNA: TGCAGTGCTAGTTCCCCTAAGGAGGGGTATAGCAATCAGCCCCAGCATTTT. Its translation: CSASSPKEGYSNQPQHF.

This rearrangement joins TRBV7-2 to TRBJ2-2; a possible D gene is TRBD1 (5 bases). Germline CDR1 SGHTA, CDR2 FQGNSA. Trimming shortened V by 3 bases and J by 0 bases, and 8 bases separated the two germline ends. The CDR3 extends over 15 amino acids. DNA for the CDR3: TGTGCCAGCAGCTTGGAAGGGGCGAACACCGGGGAGCTGTTTTTT. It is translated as CASSLEGANTGELFF. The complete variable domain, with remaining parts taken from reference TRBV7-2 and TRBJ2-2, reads GAGVSQSPSNKVTEKGKDVELRCDPISGHTALYWYRQSLGQGLEFLIYFQGNSAPDKSGLPSDRFSAERTGGSVSTLTIQRTQQEDSAVYLCASSLEGANTGELFFGEGSRLTVL.

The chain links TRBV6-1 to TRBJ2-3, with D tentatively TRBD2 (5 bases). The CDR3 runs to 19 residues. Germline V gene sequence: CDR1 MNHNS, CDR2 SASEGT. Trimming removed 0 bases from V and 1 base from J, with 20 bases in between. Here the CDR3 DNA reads TGTGCCAGCAGTGAAGCGCTTCTTCGAGGGCATCGGGGCACAGATACGCAGTATTTT. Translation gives CASSEALLRGHRGTDTQYF.

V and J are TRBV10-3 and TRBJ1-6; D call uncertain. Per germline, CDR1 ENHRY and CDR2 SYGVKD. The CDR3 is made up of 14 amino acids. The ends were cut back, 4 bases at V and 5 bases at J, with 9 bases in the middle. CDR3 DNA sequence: TGTGCCATCAGTGTGGAGACCAATAATTCACCCCTCCACTTT. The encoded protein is CAISVETNNSPLHF.

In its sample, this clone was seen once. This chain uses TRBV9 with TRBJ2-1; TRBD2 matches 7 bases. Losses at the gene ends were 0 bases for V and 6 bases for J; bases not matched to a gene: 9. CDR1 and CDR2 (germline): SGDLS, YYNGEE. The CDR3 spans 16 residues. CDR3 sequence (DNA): TGTGCCAGCAGCGTAGGGTCAGAACTAGCGCTCAATGAGCAGTTCTTC. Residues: CASSVGSELALNEQFF.

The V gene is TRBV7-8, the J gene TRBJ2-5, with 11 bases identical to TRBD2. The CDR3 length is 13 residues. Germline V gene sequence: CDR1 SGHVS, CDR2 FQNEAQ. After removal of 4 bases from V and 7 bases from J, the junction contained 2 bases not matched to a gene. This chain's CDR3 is CASSSLAGGTQYF. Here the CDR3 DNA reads TGTGCCAGCAGCTCCCTAGCGGGGGGGACCCAGTACTTC. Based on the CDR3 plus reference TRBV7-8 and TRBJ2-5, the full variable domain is GAGVSQSPRYKVAKRGQDVALRCDPISGHVSLFWYQQALGQGPEFLTYFQNEAQLDKSGLPSDRFFAERPEGSVSTLKIQRTQQEDSAVYLCASSSLAGGTQYFGPGTRLLVL.

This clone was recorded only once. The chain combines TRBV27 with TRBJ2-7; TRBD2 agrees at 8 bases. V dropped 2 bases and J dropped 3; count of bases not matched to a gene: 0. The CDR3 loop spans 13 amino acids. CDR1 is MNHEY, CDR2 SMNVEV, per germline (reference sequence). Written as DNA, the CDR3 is TGTGCCAGCAGTTTAGCGGGGGGCTACGAGCAGTACTTC. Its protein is CASSLAGGYEQYF.

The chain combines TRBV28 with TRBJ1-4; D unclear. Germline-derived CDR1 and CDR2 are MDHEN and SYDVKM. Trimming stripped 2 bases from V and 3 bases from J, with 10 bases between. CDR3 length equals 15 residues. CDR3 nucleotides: TGTGCCAGCAGTTTAAGTGGCGGAGCTAATGAAAAACTGTTTTTT. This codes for CASSLSGGANEKLFF. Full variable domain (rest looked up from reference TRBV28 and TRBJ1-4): DVKVTQSSRYLVKRTGEKVFLECVQDMDHENMFWYRQDPGLGLRLIYFSYDVKMKEKGDIPEGYSVSREKKERFSLILESASTNQTSMYLCASSLSGGANEKLFFGSGTQLSVL.

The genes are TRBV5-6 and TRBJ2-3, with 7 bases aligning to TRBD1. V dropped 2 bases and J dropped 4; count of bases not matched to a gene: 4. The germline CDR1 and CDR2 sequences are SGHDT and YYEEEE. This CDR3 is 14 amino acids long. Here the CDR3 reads CASSFGQEADTQYF. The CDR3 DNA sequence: TGTGCCAGCAGCTTTGGACAGGAGGCAGATACGCAGTATTTT.